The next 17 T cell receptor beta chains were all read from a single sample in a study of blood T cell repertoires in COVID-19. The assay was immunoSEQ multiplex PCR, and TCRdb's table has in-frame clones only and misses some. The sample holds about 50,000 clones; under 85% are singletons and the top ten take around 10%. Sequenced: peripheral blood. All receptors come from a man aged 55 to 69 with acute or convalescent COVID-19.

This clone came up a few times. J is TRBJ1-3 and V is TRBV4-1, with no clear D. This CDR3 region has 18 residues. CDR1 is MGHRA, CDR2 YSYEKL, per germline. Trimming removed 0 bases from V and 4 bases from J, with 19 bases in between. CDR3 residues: CASSQDRLRGSRGNTIYF. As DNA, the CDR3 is TGCGCCAGCAGCCAAGATCGTCTGCGAGGGTCGAGGGGAAACACCATATATTTT.

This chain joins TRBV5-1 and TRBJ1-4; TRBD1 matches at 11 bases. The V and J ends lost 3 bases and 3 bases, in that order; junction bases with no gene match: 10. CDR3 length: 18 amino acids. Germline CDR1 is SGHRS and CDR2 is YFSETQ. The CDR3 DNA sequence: TGCGCCAGCAGCTCAGCACCCCCGGGACAGGGGGCTAATGAAAAACTGTTTTTT. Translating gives CASSSAPPGQGANEKLFF.

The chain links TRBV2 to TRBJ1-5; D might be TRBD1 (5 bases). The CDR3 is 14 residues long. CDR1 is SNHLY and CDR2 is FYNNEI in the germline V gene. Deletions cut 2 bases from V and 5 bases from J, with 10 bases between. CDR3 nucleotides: TGTGCCAGCAGTGAAAATCGGGGGGATCAGCCCCAGCATTTT. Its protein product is CASSENRGDQPQHF.

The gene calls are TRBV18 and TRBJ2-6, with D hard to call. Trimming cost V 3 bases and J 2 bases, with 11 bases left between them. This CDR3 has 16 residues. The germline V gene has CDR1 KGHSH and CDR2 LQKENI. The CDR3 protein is CASSPSQRPGANVLTF. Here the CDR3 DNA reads TGTGCCAGCTCACCTTCACAGAGACCTGGGGCCAACGTCCTGACTTTC.

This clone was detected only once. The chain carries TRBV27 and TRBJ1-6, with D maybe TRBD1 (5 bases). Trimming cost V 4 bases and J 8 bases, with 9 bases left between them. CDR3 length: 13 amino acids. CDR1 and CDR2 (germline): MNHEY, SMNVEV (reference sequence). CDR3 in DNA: TGTGCCAGCAGTTCCACGGGGGATTCACCCCTCCACTTT. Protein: CASSSTGDSPLHF.

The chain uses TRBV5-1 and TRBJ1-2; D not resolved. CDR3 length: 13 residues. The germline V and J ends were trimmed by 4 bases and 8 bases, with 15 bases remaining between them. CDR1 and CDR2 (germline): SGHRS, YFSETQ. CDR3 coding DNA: TGCGCCAGCAGCCCCCTCCCCGCTAGGGGCTACACCTTC. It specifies CASSPLPARGYTF.

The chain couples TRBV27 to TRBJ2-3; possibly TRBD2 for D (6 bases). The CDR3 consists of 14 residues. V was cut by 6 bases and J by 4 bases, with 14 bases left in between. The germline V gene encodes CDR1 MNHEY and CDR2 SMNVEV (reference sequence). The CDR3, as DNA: TGTGCCAGCAGCGATCCGCGGGGATCAGATACGCAGTATTTT. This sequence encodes CASSDPRGSDTQYF.

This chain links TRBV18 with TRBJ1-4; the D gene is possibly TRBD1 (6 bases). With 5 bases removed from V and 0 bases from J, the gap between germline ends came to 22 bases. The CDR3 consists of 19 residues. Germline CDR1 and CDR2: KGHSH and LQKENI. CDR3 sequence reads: CASSNRVTREITTNEKLFF. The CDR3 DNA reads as TGTGCCAGCTCAAACAGGGTCACTCGGGAAATTACAACTAATGAAAAACTGTTTTTT.

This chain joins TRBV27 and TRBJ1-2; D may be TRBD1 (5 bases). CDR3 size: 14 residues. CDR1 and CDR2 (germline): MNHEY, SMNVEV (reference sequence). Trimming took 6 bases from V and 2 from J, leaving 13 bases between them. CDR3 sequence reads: CASSPEAGNYGYTF. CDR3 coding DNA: TGTGCCAGCAGCCCAGAAGCAGGGAACTATGGCTACACCTTC.

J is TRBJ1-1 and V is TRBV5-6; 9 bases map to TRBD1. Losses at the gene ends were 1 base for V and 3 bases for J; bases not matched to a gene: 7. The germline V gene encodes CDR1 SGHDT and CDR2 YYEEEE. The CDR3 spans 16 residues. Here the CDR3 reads CASSLLHRGRDTEAFF. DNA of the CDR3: TGTGCCAGCAGCTTGTTGCACAGGGGGCGCGACACTGAAGCTTTCTTT. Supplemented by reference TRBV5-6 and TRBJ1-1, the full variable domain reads DAGVTQSPTHLIKTRGQQVTLRCSPKSGHDTVSWYQQALGQGPQFIFQYYEEEERQRGNFPDRFSGHQFPNYSSELNVNALLLGDSALYLCASSLLHRGRDTEAFFGQGTRLTVV.

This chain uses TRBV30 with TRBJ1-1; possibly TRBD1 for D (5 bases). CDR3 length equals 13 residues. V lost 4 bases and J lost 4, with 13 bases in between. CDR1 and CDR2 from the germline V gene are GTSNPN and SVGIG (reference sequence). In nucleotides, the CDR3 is TGTGCCTGGAATTTGGGGCAGGGCACTGAAGCTTTCTTT. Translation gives CAWNLGQGTEAFF. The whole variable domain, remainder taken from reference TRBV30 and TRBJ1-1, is SQTIHQWPATLVQPVGSPLSLECTVEGTSNPNLYWYRQAAGRGLQLLFYSVGIGQISSEVPQNLSASRPQDRQFILSSKKLLLSDSGFYLCAWNLGQGTEAFFGQGTRLTVV.

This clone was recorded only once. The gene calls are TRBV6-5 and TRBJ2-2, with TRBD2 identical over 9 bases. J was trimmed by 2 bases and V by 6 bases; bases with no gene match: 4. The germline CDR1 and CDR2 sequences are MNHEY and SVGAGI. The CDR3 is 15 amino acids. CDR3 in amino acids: CASSPTSGNTGELFF. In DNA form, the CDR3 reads TGTGCCAGCAGCCCGACTAGCGGAAACACCGGGGAGCTGTTTTTT.

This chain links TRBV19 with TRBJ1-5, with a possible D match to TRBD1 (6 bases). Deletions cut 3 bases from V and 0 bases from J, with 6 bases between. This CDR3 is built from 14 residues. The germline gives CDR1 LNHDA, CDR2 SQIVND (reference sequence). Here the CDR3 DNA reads TGTGCCAGTAGTATCAGGGGTAGCAATCAGCCCCAGCATTTT. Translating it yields CASSIRGSNQPQHF.

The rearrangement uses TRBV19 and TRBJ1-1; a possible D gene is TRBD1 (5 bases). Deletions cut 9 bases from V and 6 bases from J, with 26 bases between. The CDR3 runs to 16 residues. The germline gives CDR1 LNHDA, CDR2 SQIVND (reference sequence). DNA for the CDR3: TGTGCCAGCCGATCCGGGGGGTTAGAGGGATGGTCTGAAGCTTTCTTT. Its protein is CASRSGGLEGWSEAFF.

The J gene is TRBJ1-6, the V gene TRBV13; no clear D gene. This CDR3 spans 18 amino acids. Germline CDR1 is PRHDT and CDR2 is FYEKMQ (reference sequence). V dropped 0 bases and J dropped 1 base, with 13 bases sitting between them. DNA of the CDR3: TGTGCCAGCAGCTTAGGATTGGGCGACGGTTCCTATAATTCACCCCTCCACTTT. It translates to CASSLGLGDGSYNSPLHF.

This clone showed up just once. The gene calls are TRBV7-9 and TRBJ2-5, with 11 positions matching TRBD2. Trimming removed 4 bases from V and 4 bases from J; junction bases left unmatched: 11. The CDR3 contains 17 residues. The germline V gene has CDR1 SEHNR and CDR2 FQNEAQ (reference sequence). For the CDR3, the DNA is TGTGCCAGCAGCTCCCCGCTACTAGCGGGGGTCCTAGAGACCCAGTACTTC. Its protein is CASSSPLLAGVLETQYF.

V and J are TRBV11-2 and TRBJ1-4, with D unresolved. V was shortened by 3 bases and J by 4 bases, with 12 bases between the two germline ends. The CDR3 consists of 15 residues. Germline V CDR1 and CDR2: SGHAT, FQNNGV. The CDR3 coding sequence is TGTGCCAGCAGCTTCGGCAGACAACTTAATGAAAAACTGTTTTTT. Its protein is CASSFGRQLNEKLFF. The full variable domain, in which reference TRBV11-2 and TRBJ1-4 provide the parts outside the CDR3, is EAGVAQSPRYKIIEKRQSVAFWCNPISGHATLYWYQQILGQGPKLLIQFQNNGVVDDSQLPKDRFSAERLKGVDSTLKIQPAKLEDSAVYLCASSFGRQLNEKLFFGSGTQLSVL.